The 23 T cell receptor beta chains below were found in one sample sequenced in a study of T cell changes during pregnancy in multiple sclerosis. Produced via immunoSEQ multiplex PCR; TCRdb's table is partial and in-frame only. Found here are 85,000 to 100,000 clones, roughly 92% of them singletons; the top ten hold roughly 3%. Sequences were derived from peripheral blood, sampled in the first trimester of pregnancy. These receptors originate from a female donor with multiple sclerosis, enrolled in a pregnancy study.

The V gene is TRBV2, the J gene TRBJ2-1, with D uncertain. The CDR3 is 15 amino acids. Germline V gives CDR1 SNHLY, CDR2 FYNNEI. Trimming removed 6 bases from V and 0 bases from J, with 12 bases in between. Written as DNA, the CDR3 is TGTGCCAGCAGACTTAAAATAAGCTCCTACAATGAGCAGTTCTTC. Its translation is CASRLKISSYNEQFF.

In the case of this clone: A read error may produce the germline difference seen at one junction end. The gene calls are TRBV2 and TRBJ2-3; D may be TRBD2 (6 bases). Looked up from germline, CDR1 is SNHLY and CDR2 is FYNNEI. This CDR3 contains 15 residues. CDR3 residues: CASREGDSFTDTQYF. The DNA of the CDR3 is TGTGCCAGCAGAGAAGGGGACTCTTTCACAGATACGCAGTATTTT.

The chain carries TRBV5-6 and TRBJ2-7, with 12 bases matching TRBD2. CDR1 is SGHDT, CDR2 YYEEEE, per germline. Trimming cost V 5 bases and J 4 bases; bases outside gene matches: 4. The CDR3 covers 14 residues. Here the CDR3 reads CASSLAGGRYEQYF. CDR3 nucleotides: TGTGCCAGCAGTCTAGCGGGAGGGCGGTACGAGCAGTACTTC. Filled out from reference TRBV5-6 and TRBJ2-7, the complete variable domain reads DAGVTQSPTHLIKTRGQQVTLRCSPKSGHDTVSWYQQALGQGPQFIFQYYEEEERQRGNFPDRFSGHQFPNYSSELNVNALLLGDSALYLCASSLAGGRYEQYFGPGTRLTVT.

The chain uses TRBV15 and TRBJ1-4; possible D gene TRBD1, 6 bases. The V gene lost 1 base and the J gene lost 1 base, with 10 bases spanning the gap. The CDR3 spans 16 residues. Per germline, CDR1 LNHNV and CDR2 YYDKDF (reference sequence). CDR3 sequence reads: CATSRAPGQTNEKLFF. CDR3 DNA: TGTGCCACCAGCAGAGCTCCGGGACAAACTAATGAAAAACTGTTTTTT. The entire variable domain, with the rest obtained from reference TRBV15 and TRBJ1-4, is as follows: DAMVIQNPRYQVTQFGKPVTLSCSQTLNHNVMYWYQQKSSQAPKLLFHYYDKDFNNEADTPDNFQSRRPNTSFCFLDIRSPGLGDTAMYLCATSRAPGQTNEKLFFGSGTQLSVL.

This chain connects TRBV6-5 to TRBJ1-2; 9 positions agree with TRBD1. The CDR3 contains 14 residues. Looked up from germline, CDR1 is MNHEY and CDR2 is SVGAGI. V gave up 6 bases and J gave up 10 bases; unmatched junction bases: 12. The CDR3 DNA sequence: TGTGCCAGCAGCACAACAGGGGGCCACCCTGACTACACCTTC. Residues: CASSTTGGHPDYTF.

This rearrangement joins TRBV4-1 to TRBJ2-3, with a tentative D call TRBD2 (5 bases). The germline V gene has CDR1 MGHRA and CDR2 YSYEKL. V lost 5 bases, J lost 5 bases, and 14 bases lay in between. CDR3 length: 14 amino acids. CDR3 coding DNA: TGCGCCAGCAGCTTCCGGACGGGAAGAGATACGCAGTATTTT. It encodes CASSFRTGRDTQYF.

The V call is TRBV5-4, the J call TRBJ2-7; TRBD1 agrees at 9 bases. The germline CDR1 and CDR2 sequences are SGHNT and YYREEE (reference sequence). Trimming cost V 2 bases and J 2 bases; bases outside gene matches: 5. The CDR3 is 15 residues long. The CDR3 spells CASSLGTGIAYEQYF. The CDR3 DNA reads as TGTGCCAGCAGCTTAGGGACAGGGATAGCCTACGAGCAGTACTTC.

This clone was picked up a small number of times. This chain joins TRBV18 and TRBJ2-5; the match to TRBD2 covers 7 bases. The germline CDR1 and CDR2 sequences are KGHSH and LQKENI. Trimming took 4 bases from V and 2 from J; bases not matched to a gene: 10. The CDR3 loop spans 16 amino acids. The CDR3 DNA reads TGTGCCAGCTCACTCCTTCCGGGGCGGGAGCAAGAGACCCAGTACTTC. Amino acid sequence: CASSLLPGREQETQYF.

This clone came up once. This chain links TRBV6-4 with TRBJ1-2; no reliable D call. V shed 3 bases and J shed 4 bases, with 9 bases lying between them. The V gene's germline CDR1 is MRHNA and CDR2 SNTAGT. This CDR3 region has 13 residues. This CDR3 reads CASSDTGGYGYTF. Written as DNA, the CDR3 is TGTGCCAGCAGTGATACCGGTGGCTATGGCTACACCTTC.

The chain employs TRBV5-1 and TRBJ1-1, with 7 bases matching TRBD1. J lost 5 bases, V lost 5 bases, and 3 bases had no gene match. CDR3 length: 12 residues. CDR1 is SGHRS, CDR2 YFSETQ, per germline. The CDR3, as DNA: TGCGCCAGCAGGACAGGGTCTACTGAAGCTTTCTTT. Translating gives CASRTGSTEAFF.

This clone came up once. This chain uses TRBV28 with TRBJ1-2, with TRBD1 matching over 9 bases. CDR1 and CDR2 (germline): MDHEN, SYDVKM. CDR3 length equals 15 residues. V trimming: 6 bases; J trimming: 6 bases; junction bases outside the gene matches: 11. This CDR3 is CASSSRNRGLDGYTF. The CDR3 coding sequence is TGTGCCAGCAGCTCCCGAAACAGGGGGCTAGATGGCTACACCTTC.

The chain links TRBV6-5 to TRBJ2-3; 8 bases align to TRBD1. Per the germline V gene, CDR1 is MNHEY and CDR2 is SVGAGI. The junction had 5 bases not matched to a gene; V was cut back by 5 bases and J by 1 base. The CDR3 contains 15 residues. Here the CDR3 DNA reads TGTGCCAGCAGTCCCGACAGGGGCCGCACAGATACGCAGTATTTT. Protein: CASSPDRGRTDTQYF.

The V call is TRBV10-3, the J call TRBJ1-5, with 9 bases aligning to TRBD1. V shed 2 bases, J shed 5 bases, and the junction held 4 bases outside the gene matches. The CDR3 spans 15 residues. Per the germline V gene, CDR1 is ENHRY and CDR2 is SYGVKD. The CDR3 here is CAISEGDRVYQPQHF. CDR3 nucleotide sequence: TGTGCCATCAGTGAGGGGGACAGGGTCTATCAGCCCCAGCATTTT.

This rearrangement joins TRBV7-9 to TRBJ2-4, with D perhaps matching TRBD2 (6 bases). The CDR3 spans 16 residues. V was shortened by 6 bases and J by 0 bases, with 15 bases between the two germline ends. Germline V CDR1 and CDR2: SEHNR, FQNEAQ (reference sequence). CDR3 DNA: TGTGCCAGCAGGCCTATAGCGGAGATAGCCAAAAACATTCAGTACTTC. As protein: CASRPIAEIAKNIQYF. Full variable domain (missing parts from reference TRBV7-9 and TRBJ2-4): DTGVSQNPRHKITKRGQNVTFRCDPISEHNRLYWYRQTLGQGPEFLTYFQNEAQLEKSRLLSDRFSAERPKGSFSTLEIQRTEQGDSAMYLCASRPIAEIAKNIQYFGAGTRLSVL.

This sequence joins TRBV10-1 and TRBJ2-7, with 14 bases that match TRBD2. V was pared by 3 bases and J by 2 bases, with 15 bases of the junction left unmatched. CDR1 is WNHNN and CDR2 is SYGVQD in the germline V gene (reference sequence). The CDR3 is made up of 20 amino acids. The CDR3 loop is CASSDSGVERLAGGTYEQYF. CDR3 DNA sequence: TGCGCCAGCAGTGATTCGGGGGTTGAGAGACTAGCGGGAGGGACCTACGAGCAGTACTTC.

The gene calls are TRBV27 and TRBJ2-7; the match to TRBD1 covers 8 bases. CDR3 size: 15 residues. The V gene's germline CDR1 is MNHEY and CDR2 SMNVEV (reference sequence). V shed 6 bases and J 1 base; nucleotides not matched to a gene: 8. CDR3: CASSLSTGGSYEQYF. In DNA, the CDR3 is TGTGCCAGCAGCTTAAGTACAGGGGGATCCTACGAGCAGTACTTC.

The V and J genes are TRBV7-9 and TRBJ2-7; D perhaps matches TRBD1 (6 bases). Looked up from germline, CDR1 is SEHNR and CDR2 is FQNEAQ (reference sequence). Between the trimmed V and J ends, which lost 5 bases and 5 bases, there was a span of 16 bases. The CDR3 is 14 amino acids. The CDR3 DNA sequence: TGTGCCAGCAGCCTTCACTCGGACAGTCACGAGCAGTACTTC. This codes for CASSLHSDSHEQYF.

In its sample, this clone was seen many times. This chain connects TRBV19 to TRBJ2-2; D possibly corresponds to TRBD1 (5 bases). The CDR3 is made up of 16 amino acids. V gave up 1 base and J gave up 2 bases, with 11 bases separating them. Germline V gene lookup returns CDR1 LNHDA and CDR2 SQIVND (reference sequence). CDR3 sequence: CASSIARGSNTGELFF. CDR3 DNA sequence: TGTGCCAGTAGTATAGCTAGGGGCTCTAACACCGGGGAGCTGTTTTTT. The full variable domain, with the rest looked up from reference TRBV19 and TRBJ2-2, is DGGITQSPKYLFRKEGQNVTLSCEQNLNHDAMYWYRQDPGQGLRLIYYSQIVNDFQKGDIAEGYSVSREKKESFPLTVTSAQKNPTAFYLCASSIARGSNTGELFFGEGSRLTVL.

The chain joins TRBV2 to TRBJ2-7, with TRBD2 identical over 8 bases. The CDR3 totals 16 residues. With V trimmed by 2 bases and J by 0 bases, 6 bases remained unmatched. Germline V gives CDR1 SNHLY, CDR2 FYNNEI. The chain's CDR3 is CASSEQPAGVSYEQYF. CDR3 bases: TGTGCCAGCAGTGAACAGCCAGCGGGGGTCTCCTACGAGCAGTACTTC.

The gene calls are TRBV25-1 and TRBJ1-2; 7 positions match TRBD1. Germline CDR1 and CDR2: MGHDK and SYGVNS. This CDR3 contains 12 residues. V lost 6 bases, J lost 7 bases, and 5 bases stayed unmatched. This CDR3 reads CASRGTDGGYTF. The CDR3 DNA reads TGTGCCAGCAGGGGGACAGATGGTGGCTACACCTTC.

Points on this clone: Other DNA sequences of this sample code for an identical CDR3. Here the CDR3 DNA reads TGTGCCAGCAGTTACTCAGGGGGTGAGCAGTTCTTC. This encodes CASSYSGGEQFF. The chain links TRBV6-5 to TRBJ2-1, with D perhaps TRBD1 (6 bases). The CDR3 runs to 12 residues. V gave up 0 bases and J gave up 9 bases, with 6 bases separating them. The germline CDR1 and CDR2 sequences are MNHEY and SVGAGI.

J is TRBJ1-1 and V is TRBV19; D might be TRBD1 (5 bases). Germline lookup yields CDR1 LNHDA and CDR2 SQIVND (reference sequence). The CDR3 consists of 13 residues. The V end was cut by 4 bases, the J end by 4 bases, with 10 bases between. The CDR3 reads CASSNRRGTEAFF. CDR3 DNA sequence: TGTGCCAGTAGTAATAGAAGGGGCACTGAAGCTTTCTTT.

The chain couples TRBV4-2 to TRBJ1-2; 9 nucleotides agree with TRBD1. This CDR3 has 15 residues. Germline trimming cut 2 bases from V and 6 bases from J; bases unmatched to any gene: 7. Germline values: CDR1 LGHNA, CDR2 YNFKEQ. The CDR3 region is CASSQKLGQGNGYTF. CDR3 sequence (DNA): TGTGCCAGCAGCCAAAAGCTGGGACAGGGTAATGGCTACACCTTC.